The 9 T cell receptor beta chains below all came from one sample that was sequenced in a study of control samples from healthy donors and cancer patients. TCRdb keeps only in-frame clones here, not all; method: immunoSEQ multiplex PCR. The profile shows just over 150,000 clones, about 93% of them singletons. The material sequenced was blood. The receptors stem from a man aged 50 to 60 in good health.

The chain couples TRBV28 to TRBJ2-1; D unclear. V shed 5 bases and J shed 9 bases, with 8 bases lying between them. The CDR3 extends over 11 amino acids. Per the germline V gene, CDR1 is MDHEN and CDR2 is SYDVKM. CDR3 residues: CASSPYGEQFF. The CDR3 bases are TGTGCCAGCAGTCCATACGGTGAGCAGTTCTTC.

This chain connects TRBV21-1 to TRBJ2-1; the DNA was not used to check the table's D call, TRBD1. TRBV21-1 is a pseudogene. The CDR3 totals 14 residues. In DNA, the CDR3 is TGTGCCAGCACCCCGGGACACGAATACAATGAGCAGTTCTTC. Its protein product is CASTPGHEYNEQFF.

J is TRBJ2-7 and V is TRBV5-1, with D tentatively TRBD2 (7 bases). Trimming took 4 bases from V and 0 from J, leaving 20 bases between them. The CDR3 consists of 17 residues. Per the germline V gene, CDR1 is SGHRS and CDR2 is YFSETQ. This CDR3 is CASSPLIGGGSSYEQYF. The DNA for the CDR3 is TGCGCCAGCAGCCCTCTTATAGGGGGGGGAAGCTCCTACGAGCAGTACTTC.

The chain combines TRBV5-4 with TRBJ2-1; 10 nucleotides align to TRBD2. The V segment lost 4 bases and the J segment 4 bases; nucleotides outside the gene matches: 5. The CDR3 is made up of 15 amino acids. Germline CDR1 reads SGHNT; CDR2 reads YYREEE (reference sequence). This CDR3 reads CASSHSSGSYNEQFF. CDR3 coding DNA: TGTGCCAGCAGCCACTCTAGCGGGAGTTACAATGAGCAGTTCTTC.

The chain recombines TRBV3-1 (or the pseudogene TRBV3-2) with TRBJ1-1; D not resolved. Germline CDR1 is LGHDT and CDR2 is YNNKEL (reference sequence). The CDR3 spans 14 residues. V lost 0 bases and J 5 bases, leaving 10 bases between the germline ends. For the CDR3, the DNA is TGTGCCAGCAGCCAAGAGGCTGTGGGGACTGAAGCTTTCTTT. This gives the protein CASSQEAVGTEAFF.

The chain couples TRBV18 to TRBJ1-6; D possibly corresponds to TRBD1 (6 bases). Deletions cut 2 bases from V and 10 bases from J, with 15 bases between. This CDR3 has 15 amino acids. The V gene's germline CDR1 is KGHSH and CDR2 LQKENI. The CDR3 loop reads CASSPNTGSKSPLHF. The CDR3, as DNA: TGTGCCAGCTCACCAAATACAGGGAGCAAATCACCCCTCCACTTT.

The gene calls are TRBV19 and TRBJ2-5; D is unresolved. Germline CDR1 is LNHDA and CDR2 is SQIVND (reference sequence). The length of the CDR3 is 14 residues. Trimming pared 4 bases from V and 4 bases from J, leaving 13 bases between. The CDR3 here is CASSRAISRETQYF. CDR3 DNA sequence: TGTGCCAGTAGTAGGGCAATAAGCCGAGAGACCCAGTACTTC.

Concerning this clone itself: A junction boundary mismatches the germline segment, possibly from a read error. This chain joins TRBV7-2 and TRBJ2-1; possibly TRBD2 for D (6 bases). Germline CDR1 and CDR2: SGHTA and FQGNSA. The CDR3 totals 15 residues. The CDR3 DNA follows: TGTGCCAGCAGCTCTCGGGGGTCTAGCGAAAATGAGCAGCTCTTC. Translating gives CASSSRGSSENEQLF.

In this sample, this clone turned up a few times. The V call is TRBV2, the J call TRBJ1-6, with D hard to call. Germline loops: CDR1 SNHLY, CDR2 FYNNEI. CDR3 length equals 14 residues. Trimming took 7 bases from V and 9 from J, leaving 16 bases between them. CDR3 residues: CASNTQELSSPLHF. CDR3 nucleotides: TGTGCCAGCAATACGCAGGAACTTAGTTCACCCCTCCACTTT.